The present TCR beta chain was sequenced within a study of CD8+ T cells in alopecia areata. CDR1 is KGHSH and CDR2 is LQKENI in the germline V gene. Trimming shortened V by 0 bases and J by 0 bases, and 8 bases separated the two germline ends. CDR3 length: 15 amino acids. cDNA reverse transcribed from extracted RNA served as the sequencing template. The repertoire was sequenced with immunoSEQ multiplex PCR; TCRdb's copy has only in-frame clones and lacks some. The data show fewer than 150,000 clones, with approximately 60% seen just once and approximately 2.6% held by the top ten. Regarding this clone: Its antigen is not identified.

Study results and caveats: Lesional scalp displayed greater clonality than normal scalp, most notably in alopecia totalis/universalis.

The sequence was collected from a human donor in good health. The chain uses TRBV18 and TRBJ1-1; possible D gene TRBD1, 5 bases. What was sequenced was CD4+ T cells sorted from blood. CDR3 in amino acids: CASSPPRGVNTEAFF. Written as DNA, the CDR3 is TGTGCCAGCTCACCACCTCGGGGGGTGAACACTGAAGCTTTCTTT.